The TCR beta chain described here comes from a study of CD8 T cells in ankylosing spondylitis. Findings of the study overall: For ankylosing spondylitis blood, a TCR beta motif of seven to nine highly homologous variants appeared characteristic. Some of the motif variants had earlier been found in reactive arthritis patients' fluid and blood. The authors found the disease-linked clones to be CD8+ and relatively rare in peripheral blood.

TCRdb used MiXCR to reprocess the 5' RACE reads, holding one entry per CDR3 protein. The sample holds about 240,000 distinct CDR3 sequences; roughly a quarter are singletons and the top ten take around 0.64%. Remarks on this clonotype: Its antigen is undetermined.

This clonotype was obtained from a male donor with ankylosing spondylitis or in good health (not recorded which). What was sequenced was blood, either unsorted or a sorted T cell fraction (not recorded which).

CDR3 in DNA: TGTGCCAGCAATCCGACAGGCCCGCGGAACGAGCAGTACTTC. This sequence encodes CASNPTGPRNEQYF. The V gene is TRBV12-3 or TRBV12-4, the J gene TRBJ2-7; possibly TRBD1 for D (6 bases). V shed 7 bases and J shed 5 bases, with 18 bases lying between them. The CDR3 spans 14 residues.